This T cell receptor delta chain originates from a study of Vδ1+ human thymocytes. Broader study findings: Highly polyclonal TRG and TRD repertoires with Gaussian CDR3 length distributions appeared in thymus. Donors shared many TRG clonotypes but few TRD clonotypes.

The CDR3 is made up of 20 amino acids. V lost 2 bases, J lost 0 bases, and 13 bases stayed unmatched. CDR1 is TSWWSYY, CDR2 QGS, per germline. Sequences come from RNA converted to cDNA by reverse transcription. CDR3 amplicons came from multiplex PCR with pooled V-gene forward and constant-region reverse primers. TCRdb fed the multiplex PCR reads into CATT to redo clone calling. The sample lists 45,000 to 60,000 delta-chain clones; more than 15% were seen once. Thymocytes were sorted as CD3+ TCRVdelta1+ TCRVdelta2- after alphabeta T cell depletion. Vdelta1+ thymocyte sorts reached between roughly 96% and 99.6% purity. This clone was seen only a few times. The target antigen is unknown.

J is TRDJ1 and V is TRDV1; TRDD3 aligns across 12 bases. The sequencing input was Vdelta1+ gamma-delta thymocytes from the thymus. Regarding subset: FACS-sorted CD3+ TCRalphabeta- TCRVdelta1+ TCRVdelta2- thymocytes. This clonotype was obtained from a boy in the first two years of life who had congenital heart surgery. This CDR3 reads CALGEGSYWGIPSYTDKLIF. Written as DNA, the CDR3 is TGTGCTCTTGGGGAAGGGTCCTACTGGGGGATACCCTCTTACACCGATAAACTCATCTTT.